The 3 T cell receptor beta chains presented below share a single source sample, sequenced in a study of Ad26.COV2.S vaccination and SARS-CoV-2 variants. Specified treatment: roughly 18 received Ad26.COV2.S at low or high dose, single or two shots; several received placebo; per-sample allocation not given. It was on day 63 after the first vaccine or placebo injection that samples were taken. Measured with immunoSEQ multiplex PCR; TCRdb has only the in-frame clones, and not every one. The sample shows around 300,000 clones, roughly nine tenths of them seen only once. Sequencing used peripheral blood, obtained in a trial of Ad26.COV2.S vaccine versus placebo. These receptor sequences come from a person aged 18-60 years who received the Ad26.COV2.S COVID-19 vaccine or a placebo.

The table lists this clone with a count of one. The rearrangement uses TRBV6-5 and TRBJ2-7; TRBD2 is a possible D gene (6 bases). The CDR3 loop spans 15 amino acids. V lost 2 bases and J lost 1, with 12 bases in between. Germline CDR1 and CDR2: MNHEY and SVGAGI. CDR3 sequence: CASSYGPSASYEQYF. The DNA for the CDR3 is TGTGCCAGCAGTTACGGCCCTAGCGCATCCTACGAGCAGTACTTC.

CDR3 region: CASSLGQVTSV. CDR3 in DNA: TGTGCCAGCAGCCTCGGACAGGTAACGAGCGTC. This chain connects TRBV12-3 or TRBV12-4 to TRBJ2-7, with 7 nucleotides matching TRBD1. The CDR3 extends over 11 amino acids.

Only one count was recorded for this clone. V gene TRBV19 combines with J gene TRBJ2-1; possibly TRBD2 for D (6 bases). CDR3 size: 15 residues. The germline CDR1 and CDR2 sequences are LNHDA and SQIVND (reference sequence). V was shortened by 5 bases and J by 6 bases, with 17 bases between the two germline ends. CDR3 DNA sequence: TGTGCCAGTAGTTATCTAGCGACCCGGCCCAATGAGCAGTTCTTC. Its protein is CASSYLATRPNEQFF.